This T cell receptor beta chain was observed in a study of T cell repertoires in aging, cancer and after chemotherapy. A mixed TRB-A/B primer pool amplified rearranged TRB by multiplex touch-down PCR. MiXCR, applied by TCRdb to the multiplex PCR reads, yields one record per CDR3 protein. The table shows 350 to 500 distinct CDR3 sequences, with 25% to 30% occurring only once. Amplification of TCR beta used genomic DNA extracted from peripheral blood. Sample: blood. These receptors were obtained from a human donor with a solid tumor.

The chain recombines TRBV4-3 with TRBJ2-1, with a weak D call TRBD1 (5 bases). CDR1 is LGHNA, CDR2 YSLEER, per germline. Trimming removed 1 base at V and 3 bases at J, with 16 bases between. The CDR3 loop spans 17 amino acids. For the CDR3, the DNA is TGCGCCAGCAGCCAAGTAGGGGCGCCCCGGTTCTACAATGAGCAGTTCTTC. Its translation: CASSQVGAPRFYNEQFF.